The 10 T cell receptor beta chains below all came from one sample that was sequenced in a study of T-cell memory formation after mild COVID-19. TCRdb reprocessed the 5' RACE reads with MiXCR, giving one entry per CDR3 protein. The data show 190,000 or so distinct CDR3 sequences, roughly a fifth seen once. Sequencing was carried out using PBMCs or a T cell subset sorted from them (not recorded which). The receptors shown here come from an adult woman who had mild COVID-19 (a few samples of this study predate the infection). Cell type and time point are not known.

The chain is built from TRBV7-6 and TRBJ2-4; 8 nucleotides line up with TRBD1. V gave up 4 bases and J gave up 2 bases; unmatched junction bases: 4. The CDR3 sequence is 15 residues long. Germline CDR1 reads SGHVS; CDR2 reads FNYEAQ. CDR3 residues: CASSSGTGTKNIQYF. The CDR3 DNA reads as TGTGCCAGCAGCTCCGGGACAGGAACCAAAAACATTCAGTACTTC.

This clonotype was observed a few times. The CDR3 protein is CSVENAGLYGYTF. DNA for the CDR3: TGCAGCGTTGAAAACGCGGGACTCTATGGCTACACCTTC. The chain couples TRBV29-1 to TRBJ1-2; D possibly corresponds to TRBD1 (5 bases). Germline CDR1 is SQVTM and CDR2 is ANQGSEA. Trimming left V 2 bases short and J 4 bases short, with 11 bases between. The CDR3 totals 13 residues.

The table lists this clonotype with a few counts. J is TRBJ2-1 and V is TRBV5-6; 8 bases agree with TRBD2. The CDR3 spans 13 residues. J was trimmed by 2 bases and V by 9 bases; bases with no gene match: 4. In germline, CDR1 is SGHDT, CDR2 YYEEEE. The chain's CDR3 is CATTGGPYNEQFF. In nucleotides, the CDR3 is TGTGCCACAACGGGGGGGCCCTACAATGAGCAGTTCTTC.

This clonotype was detected only a few times. The chain has TRBV24-1 and TRBJ2-7; D uncertain. Germline CDR1 reads KGHDR; CDR2 reads SFDVKD. This CDR3 spans 11 amino acids. Trimming removed 3 bases from V and 4 bases from J, with 3 bases in between. CDR3 bases: TGTGCCACCAGTGATCATTACGAGCAGTACTTC. It yields the protein CATSDHYEQYF.

The chain joins TRBV2 to TRBJ2-3; the D is unclear. With 5 bases removed from V and 2 bases from J, the gap between germline ends came to 8 bases. The CDR3 length is 13 residues. Per the germline V gene, CDR1 is SNHLY and CDR2 is FYNNEI. The CDR3 DNA is TGTGCCAGCAGTCAAGAGTACACAGATACGCAGTATTTT. This codes for CASSQEYTDTQYF.

This clonotype has more than one count but fewer than ten. The V call is TRBV7-9, the J call TRBJ1-2; D gene unclear. CDR3 length: 14 residues. Trimming pared 6 bases from V and 8 bases from J, leaving 19 bases between. The germline gives CDR1 SEHNR, CDR2 FQNEAQ (reference sequence). The CDR3 reads CASRSDRSPLGYTF. The CDR3 DNA reads as TGTGCCAGCAGATCGGACCGGTCTCCCCTAGGCTACACCTTC.

This clonotype showed up just a few times. J is TRBJ2-3 and V is TRBV4-2; possible D gene TRBD2, 5 bases. V was pared by 0 bases and J by 2 bases, with 12 bases between. The CDR3 sequence is 16 residues long. Per germline, CDR1 LGHNA and CDR2 YNFKEQ. The CDR3 bases are TGTGCCAGCAGCCAAGATTATCCGGGAAACACAGATACGCAGTATTTT. This translates into CASSQDYPGNTDTQYF.

The chain uses TRBV19 and TRBJ2-7; D is ambiguous. V was shortened by 6 bases and J by 0 bases, with 18 bases between the two germline ends. The germline gives CDR1 LNHDA, CDR2 SQIVND (reference sequence). The CDR3 consists of 16 residues. The CDR3 sequence: CASSGIGRTSSYEQYF. Here the CDR3 DNA reads TGTGCCAGTAGCGGCATCGGACGGACGAGCTCCTACGAGCAGTACTTC.

There are a few counts of this clonotype. The V gene is TRBV12-3 or TRBV12-4, the J gene TRBJ2-1, with 9 bases fitting TRBD2. V dropped 4 bases and J dropped 5; count of bases not matched to a gene: 12. The CDR3 sequence is 17 residues long. DNA for the CDR3: TGTGCCAGCAGTTCTGCCTTTAGCGGGAGTCACGACAATGAGCAGTTCTTC. This encodes CASSSAFSGSHDNEQFF.

This clonotype appeared many times. The chain is built from TRBV6-4 and TRBJ2-1; no clear D gene. Germline V CDR1 and CDR2: MRHNA, SNTAGT. The CDR3 runs 15 residues. V was shortened by 8 bases and J by 7 bases, with 21 bases between the two germline ends. The CDR3 DNA sequence: TGTGCCAGCGCTTCTTCCCCAGCAGAAGGGAATGAGCAGTTCTTC. It translates to CASASSPAEGNEQFF.